The T cell receptor beta chain described here comes from a study of OX40 agonist ivuxolimab in advanced cancers. The wider study: Each dose-escalation patient presented with hepatocellular carcinoma, melanoma, renal cell or head and neck cancer. Study-wide results and limits: Low normalized T-cell clonal expansion was additionally recorded for some nonresponders. In general, CD8+ T cells held more expanded clones than CD4+ did, on average.

It was autoimmune disease history or systemic immunosuppression that excluded patients. The germline CDR1 and CDR2 sequences are MNHEY and SMNVEV (reference sequence). The CDR3 has 13 residues. Trimming left V 2 bases short and J 8 bases short, with 7 bases between. For this clone: Its antigen is currently unknown.

Only in-frame clones appear in the TCRdb table, and some are missing; sequencing was by immunoSEQ multiplex PCR. Among more than 50,000 clones, 85% to 95% were seen once, and the ten largest hold roughly a fifth. This specimen consisted of CD4+ or CD8+ T cells sorted from blood, obtained in a trial of the OX40 agonist ivuxolimab. J is TRBJ1-6 and V is TRBV27; D ambiguous. This clonotype was sampled from an adult with an advanced solid tumor such as melanoma, head and neck, liver or kidney cancer. DNA for the CDR3: TGTGCCAGCAGTTTAAGGGTCTATTCACCCCTCCACTTT. Protein sequence: CASSLRVYSPLHF.